Described below is a single TCR beta chain sequence and its context. No antigen is known for it. Qualities for individual bases were not recorded, and no much larger clone is one base off. Spanning cysteine to phenylalanine, the CDR3 consists of 19 amino acids. The only DNA kept is the CDR3, 57 bases in frame from the first base. CDR1 and CDR2, per the germline V gene, are SGHRS and YFSETQ. V is pared back by 3 bases and J by 0 bases, with 19 bases lying between the germline termini. Library generation was performed with 5' RACE. The run used an Illumina HiSeq 2500. The second PCR ran for about 6 to 11 cycles and used a J-beta primer mix along with a sample-barcoded 5' primer. A template-switch 5' adaptor carrying 12 random nucleotides introduced a unique molecular identifier onto each TCR beta cDNA molecule. At least 3 million CDR3-containing paired-end reads were obtained from each sample. First-strand cDNA synthesis was performed from all RNA using the Mint cDNA synthesis kit, with priming by a TRBC-specific oligonucleotide. After uracil-DNA glycosylase treatment, a first 18-cycle PCR used universal primers M1SS and BC2_uni_R on all cDNA. On the authors' methods: Each sample was normalized by randomly selecting 1 million high-quality reads, each carrying a distinct molecular identifier. Instead of being binned into consensus sequences, reads that shared molecular identifiers were thrown out. MiTCR, with a Q25 quality threshold and the strictest error-elimination algorithm, was used for CDR3 identification, clonotype clustering and error correction. A nonparametric unseen species model using Euler transformation provided a lower-bound estimate of total TCR beta diversity. TCRdb reran the public reads through fastp at Q25 and MiXCR, keeping productive beta chains. Each CDR3 protein gets just one entry, which takes the most common genes and DNA from the rows behind it. The V and J calls were determined by TCRdb, not by the authors. This sample lists hundreds of thousands of distinct CDR3 sequences; 32% were detected once. The top ten hold less than 20% of the sample.

These data come from a study of blood T cells in healthy people across ages (dated by TCRdb to the mid-2010s). For the wider study: Template switching captured roughly one uniquely barcoded TCR beta cDNA molecule per two T cells in model experiments. The study measured age-related changes in TCR beta repertoire diversity using deep sequencing normalized with unique cDNA molecular identifiers. The donors were split into four age groups: young (average around 16 years), middle-aged (more than 35), aged (about 56) and long-lived (approximately 89). To avoid experimental bias, donors of different ages were randomly spread across the sequencing lanes. The study analyzed two additional independent replicas of 1 million unique cDNA reads from the same blood draw for two donors, one aged 18 to 30 and one aged 80 or older. Results and caveats for the whole study, not just this receptor: Compared with the aged group, the long-lived group had more naive CD4+ T cells, fewer expanded clones and increased TCR diversity, suggesting age selection. Estimates of total diversity based on one million sequenced T cells were considered lower bounds and underestimates. The percentage of naive T cells measured by flow cytometry correlated strongly with observed TCR beta diversity. Observed TCR beta diversity per million T cells fell roughly linearly with age, and a significant reduction was already apparent by age approximately 40. The CMV infection status of donors was not known, potentially confounding age-related changes in expanded clonotypes. Conclusive comparison of naive and antigen-experienced compartments was prevented by the profiling of bulk unsorted PBMCs.

Systemically healthy Caucasian individuals from Russia, around 38 in total and aged roughly 6 to 100 years, were included as donors. Each donor gave around 9 milliliters of peripheral blood, collected into EDTA-treated Vacutainer tubes. Ficoll-Paque density-gradient centrifugation was used to isolate PBMCs, with at least 7 million per sample. Total RNA was extracted from PBMCs with Trizol reagent, with at least 6 micrograms obtained per sample. For every donor, an aliquot of PBMCs went through flow cytometry to measure the percentages of naive CD45RAhigh/CD27high T cells. The rearranged chain carries TRBV5-1 and TRBJ2-6, and perhaps TRBD1 as D gene, on 6 matching bases. The TCR was taken from a woman of 80 years or more in good health. Donor details come from another sample of the same person, matched by shared clones. Sequences were obtained from blood. The CDR3 region has the sequence CASSSLPPTGGSGANVLTF. The nucleotides read TGCGCCAGCAGCTCGCTCCCACCGACAGGCGGCTCTGGGGCCAACGTCCTGACTTTC. The full variable domain, completed from the reference TRBV5-1 and TRBJ2-6 proteins outside the CDR3, reads KAGVTQTPRYLIKTRGQQVTLSCSPISGHRSVSWYQQTPGQGLQFLFEYFSETQRNKGNFPGRFSGRQFSNSRSEMNVSTLELGDSALYLCASSSLPPTGGSGANVLTFGAGSRLTVL.